The clone carrying this T cell receptor beta chain showed up just once. A Seattle source enrolled patients during active infection and followed them longitudinally. Clones were sequenced by immunoSEQ multiplex PCR, and TCRdb holds only the in-frame ones, with some missing. Among 150,000 to 200,000 clones listed, roughly 76% were seen once. The sample originates from a study of blood T cell repertoires in COVID-19. Study information: COVID-19 samples collected from the United States, Italy and Spain covered acute and convalescent phases.

CDR1 SNHLY and CDR2 FYNNEI come from the germline V gene. The CDR3 contains 13 residues. The V gene lost 5 bases and the J gene lost 5 bases, with 12 bases spanning the gap. This chain uses TRBV2 with TRBJ1-2; D may be TRBD1 (6 bases). The source is a woman aged 40 to 49 with COVID-19, enrolled during active disease. Source material: peripheral blood. CDR3 nucleotides: TGTGCCAGCAGTCTCGGGGGGCGATATGGCTACACCTTC. The encoded protein is CASSLGGRYGYTF.